The source of this T cell receptor beta chain is a study of OX40 agonist ivuxolimab in advanced cancers. Germline-derived CDR1 and CDR2 are ENHRY and SYGVKD. The CDR3 loop spans 18 amino acids. The data were produced by immunoSEQ multiplex PCR, yet TCRdb's version contains in-frame clones alone and is incomplete. The data show over 90,000 clones, with roughly 95% seen just once and less than 0.2% held by the top ten. Concerning this clone itself: What it binds is unknown. The junction departs from the called germline gene at one end, perhaps through a read error.

Study-wide results and limits: Average numbers of expanded clones were greater in CD8+ T cells than in CD4+. Expanded peripheral T cell antigen specificity was not determined. Doses of 0.1 to 3.0 mg/kg were accompanied by clonal expansion of CD4+ and CD8+ blood T cells by week 6.

This chain uses TRBV10-3 with TRBJ2-5; 16 positions agree with TRBD2. This material consisted of CD4+ or CD8+ T cells sorted from blood, taken in a trial of the OX40 agonist ivuxolimab. The TCR was taken from an adult with an advanced solid tumor such as melanoma, head and neck, liver or kidney cancer. CDR3 coding DNA: TGTGCCATCAGCGAGTCGGGGACTAGCGGGGGGGTTGGAGAGACCCAGTACTTC. Amino acids: CAISESGTSGGVGETQYF.